What follows are 10 T cell receptor beta chains derived from one specimen sequenced in a study of identical twins. Via MiXCR, TCRdb re-called the 5' RACE reads, giving one row per CDR3 protein. The sample holds a few hundred thousand distinct CDR3 sequences; roughly 9.5% are singletons and the top ten take 2.5% to 3.5%. In addition, the sample was reused for a study of yellow fever vaccine responses in identical twins.

Sequencing used PBMCs. The receptor set was obtained from a woman younger than 35 in good health.

This clonotype came up a few times. The chain uses TRBV20-1 and TRBJ2-2, with D hard to call. The CDR3 runs 15 residues. Germline loops: CDR1 DFQATT, CDR2 SNEGSKA (reference sequence). Trimming left V 0 bases short and J 2 bases short, with 10 bases between. The CDR3: CSAREGAKNTGELFF. The CDR3 coding sequence is TGCAGTGCTAGAGAGGGTGCCAAAAACACCGGGGAGCTGTTTTTT.

The V and J genes are TRBV23-1 and TRBJ2-1, with a possible D match to TRBD1 (6 bases). TRBV23-1 is recorded as an ORF, its role being uncertain. The CDR3 has 16 amino acids. Trimming removed 3 bases at V and 4 bases at J, with 16 bases between. CDR3 coding DNA: TGCGCCAGCAGTCATATGGCTAGGGGGTATTACAATGAGCAGTTCTTC. Translated: CASSHMARGYYNEQFF.

The V call is TRBV6-5, the J call TRBJ2-7, with 7 bases lining up with TRBD2. The CDR3 spans 15 residues. Germline V gives CDR1 MNHEY, CDR2 SVGAGI. Trimming at V came to 0 bases and at J to 6 bases, leaving 8 bases not matched to a gene. The CDR3 bases are TGTGCCAGCAGTTACTCTTCGCGGGGGTTCACCGAGCAGTACTTC. This sequence encodes CASSYSSRGFTEQYF.

This clonotype appeared once. A clone one base away is much larger, so this may be a read error. The J gene is TRBJ2-3, the V gene TRBV3-1, with 9 bases aligning to TRBD2. CDR3 length equals 16 residues. Germline loops: CDR1 LGHDT, CDR2 YNNKEL (reference sequence). Trimming cost V 7 bases and J 4 bases; bases outside gene matches: 12. CDR3 coding DNA: TGTGCCAGCACCCCCCCAGGAGCGGGGGGTCCAGATACGCAGTATTTT. This gives the protein CASTPPGAGGPDTQYF.

This clonotype was recorded many times. The rearrangement links TRBV7-8 to TRBJ2-2, with 12 nucleotides matching TRBD2. With 5 bases clipped from V and 6 bases from J, the junction kept 10 bases outside the gene matches. In germline, CDR1 is SGHVS, CDR2 FQNEAQ. The length of the CDR3 is 17 residues. The CDR3 DNA sequence: TGTGCCAGCAGCGCTAGCGGGGGGGCAGCTCTCCCCGGGGAGCTGTTTTTT. Translated, it gives CASSASGGAALPGELFF.

At least ten counts were recorded for this clonotype. Relative to the germline gene, one junction end is altered; a read error may explain this. This chain uses TRBV28 with TRBJ2-1; 10 nucleotides match TRBD2. The CDR3 is 16 amino acids. Germline V CDR1 and CDR2: MDHEN, SYDVKM. The CDR3 DNA follows: TGTGCCAGCAGTTTATTGGCGCTAGCGGGGGACAAGGAGCAGTTCTTC. This sequence encodes CASSLLALAGDKEQFF.

The sample holds a few counts of this clonotype. At one of its ends the junction is not consistent with the germline gene, which may arise from a read error. The CDR3 region is CAISLLAGVPYRSTDTQYF. CDR3 coding DNA: TGTGCCATCAGTTTGCTAGCGGGAGTCCCATACAGGAGCACAGATACGCAGTATTTT. The gene calls are TRBV12-3 or TRBV12-4 and TRBJ2-3, with TRBD2 matching over 10 bases. The CDR3 spans 19 residues.

V and J are TRBV7-2 and TRBJ2-1; TRBD2 agrees at 7 bases. Germline CDR1 and CDR2: SGHTA and FQGNSA. After removal of 3 bases from V and 5 bases from J, the junction contained 10 bases not matched to a gene. There are 16 residues in the CDR3. The DNA of the CDR3 is TGTGCCAGCAGCTTTTCCGGGAGGCTGGGTGACAATGAGCAGTTCTTC. Protein product: CASSFSGRLGDNEQFF.

The chain has TRBV7-3 and TRBJ2-1; D might be TRBD2 (6 bases). The CDR3 is 15 amino acids. CDR1 is SGHTA and CDR2 is FQGTGA in the germline V gene. V lost 4 bases and J lost 2, with 12 bases in between. CDR3 region: CASSSSGGTYNEQFF. Here the CDR3 DNA reads TGTGCCAGCAGCTCCTCCGGGGGAACCTACAATGAGCAGTTCTTC. Supplemented by reference TRBV7-3 and TRBJ2-1, the full variable domain reads GAGVSQTPSNKVTEKGKYVELRCDPISGHTALYWYRQSLGQGPEFLIYFQGTGAADDSGLPNDRFFAVRPEGSVSTLKIQRTERGDSAVYLCASSSSGGTYNEQFFGPGTRLTVL.

This clonotype occurred many times. Relative to the germline gene, one junction end is altered; a read error may explain this. The J gene is TRBJ2-5, the V gene TRBV7-7; 8 bases align to TRBD1. The CDR3 is made up of 14 amino acids. Germline V gene sequence: CDR1 SSHAT, CDR2 FNYEAQ (reference sequence). CDR3 nucleotides: TGTGCTAGCAGCTTCTCTGGACAGGGCCAGACCCAGTACTTC. Translating gives CASSFSGQGQTQYF.